A selection of T cell receptor beta chains follows, all from one sample in a study of somatic mutations in cytotoxic T cells in rheumatoid arthritis. Method: immunoSEQ multiplex PCR; TCRdb's copy keeps in-frame clones and lacks some. The sample shows 12,000 to 15,000 clones, 85% to 95% of them seen only once. The sequenced material came from CD4+ T cells sorted from blood. The receptors originated from a man aged 70 or older with rheumatoid arthritis. The CDR3 runs from the conserved cysteine through the conserved F or W.

CASSPPNSQETQYF	TRBV18
CASSPGHPYNEQFF	TRBV18
CASSLTLTSGVSRYNEQFF	TRBV19
CASSPLQGSMNTEAFF	TRBV18
CASRLFNQPQHF	TRBV6-6
CASSTGVGYTF	TRBV18
CASSVGQGAFGYTF	TRBV2
CASSLGGGFSYNEQFF	TRBV5-1
CASRPTAQETQYF	TRBV2
CASSEDIGTGYTGELFF	TRBV6-1
CASTSGGVGNTIYF	TRBV28
CASSLASTLASERFF	TRBV5-1
CASSISRAEPSPLHF	TRBV19
CASSYSPAGGGGTIYF	TRBV6-5
CASSQDWDRNEKLFF	TRBV14
CASSVPGTSGYEQYF	TRBV27
CASSSSRDFIF	TRBV7-2
CASSQESGRVSETQYF	TRBV4-2
CASSLGVGQGAAGYTF	TRBV7-9
CASSAPQGASYEQYF	TRBV25-1
CASSSLISDTQYF	TRBV11-2
CASSLMWASGYEQYF	TRBV28
CASIAGTSGKDEQYF	TRBV6-1
CASSLPGRGEQFF	TRBV5-6
CASTRGAALGGELFF	TRBV30
CASSLTSGRQGEQFF	TRBV5-1
CASSYSGGAGYGYTF	TRBV6-6
CASSAGQGREQYF	TRBV5-1
CSVAPLSYNEQFF	TRBV29-1
CAWSVSGTSPQPQHF	TRBV30
CASRQGGRGPQHF	TRBV19
CAWSGGSGDTQYF	TRBV30
CASSLWGRGQGRNEQYF	TRBV28
CASTSLGGGNTGELFF	TRBV27